One and the same sample provided the 3 T cell receptor beta chains below, sequenced in a study of shared clonotypes between healthy human individuals. Generated by immunoSEQ multiplex PCR, the TCRdb table keeps only in-frame clones and is missing some. The sample contains hundreds of thousands of clones, less than 80% of which appear only once. Sequencing was carried out using memory CD4+ T cells sorted from blood. Subset noted: CD45RA-negative fraction. Receptor source: a woman between 25 and 40 years old in good health.

The chain has TRBV5-1 and TRBJ2-7, with a tentative D call TRBD2 (7 bases). This CDR3 is 16 amino acids long. CDR1 and CDR2 from the germline V gene are SGHRS and YFSETQ. The ends were cut back, 1 base at V and 5 bases at J, with 19 bases in the middle. The CDR3 loop reads CASSLWGGGTGHEQYF. DNA for the CDR3: TGCGCCAGCAGCTTGTGGGGAGGGGGGACCGGCCACGAGCAGTACTTC.

The table lists this clone with a count of one. The V gene is TRBV5-1, the J gene TRBJ2-7, with TRBD1 identical over 12 bases. The trim removed 2 bases at V and 6 bases at J, leaving 6 bases unmatched. This CDR3 has 15 residues. Germline-derived CDR1 and CDR2 are SGHRS and YFSETQ. CDR3 in amino acids: CASSLVGTGGGEQYF. CDR3 nucleotide sequence: TGCGCCAGCAGCTTAGTAGGGACAGGGGGCGGCGAGCAGTACTTC.

The chain joins TRBV6-1 to TRBJ1-4; 7 nucleotides align to TRBD1. With V trimmed by 6 bases and J by 7 bases, 8 bases remained unmatched. The CDR3 extends over 14 amino acids. Germline V gene data show CDR1 as MNHNS and CDR2 as SASEGT. The CDR3 DNA reads TGTGCCAGCAGGCCTACTGGGACAGTTGAAAAACTGTTTTTT. Its translation is CASRPTGTVEKLFF.